Below, one T cell receptor (beta chain) is given with its context. This clone was detected a few times. The clone's antigen remains unknown. Qualities for individual bases were not recorded, and no much larger clone is one base off. This sample was included in a study of cytomegalovirus exposure and HLA in healthy donors (dated by TCRdb to about 2017). For the study in its entirety: According to an earlier analysis of around 600 of the donors, about 179 million T cells yielded 120 million or so unique TCR beta sequences and about 300 Gb of sequence data. Roughly 320 gigabases of sequencing data and around 80 million unique TCR sequences made up an early release that covered approximately 650 HLA-typed donors. A later genetic analysis used genome-wide SNP genotypes for about 60% of the roughly 700 donors, treating that subset as a discovery cohort. Both class I and class II loci were covered by HLA typing, at four-digit resolution. All discovery cohort repertoires had been generated using a single sequencing platform. Typing coverage differed by locus: A, B, C, DRB1 and DQB1 were typed in roughly 629-630 donors, DQA1 in 522, DPA1 in approximately 600, and DPB1 in just under 480. A separate validation cohort of roughly 110 different subjects was used in addition to the approximately 700-subject first cohort. High-throughput TCR immunosequencing, statistical association of individual TCRs with disease status, and machine learning were combined to predict cytomegalovirus infection status. An earlier analysis of some 500 of the donors applied high-throughput TCR beta sequencing to assess whether each TCR beta V gene segment acted as functional or pseudogenic. Rather than drawing on any new phenotypic data, the later analysis identified candidate immune exposures from TCR beta sequences and the way those sequences occurred across donors. Among the 398 genotyped donors, 75% to 90% belonged to the genetic ancestry cluster associated with self-reported Caucasian donors. The study aimed to test whether signatures of past pathogen exposure could be identified by cataloging public T cell receptors. Donor age, sex, ethnicity and CMV serostatus were compiled alongside the repertoire data. Using immunosequencing, the study profiled T cell repertoires from around 680 subjects and related those repertoires to cytomegalovirus serostatus. A later analysis re-examined previously published TCR beta repertoires from just over 650 donors and added high-resolution HLA genotyping to investigate patterns of TCR occurrence. Across some 400 genotyped donors of the cohort, an average of roughly 250,000 unique TCR beta nucleotide sequences per donor were sequenced, and approximately 19% of those sequences were non-productive. Roughly five DR-DQ haplotypes were treated as single units for association and clustering because of strong linkage in the cohort.

The cohort comprised under 700 healthy bone marrow donors. At the time of sampling, all cohort members were nominally healthy, though unrecorded immune exposures were likely present. The donor tested CMV seropositive, placing the donor among the 290 or so seropositive members of the cohort. A peripheral blood sample was collected from each donor, and TCR beta sequencing was performed on peripheral blood mononuclear cells. The Qiagen DNeasy Blood Extraction Kit was used to extract genomic DNA from the blood cell samples. CDR1 and CDR2 are read off the germline V gene as MGHRA and YSYEKL. The junction carries 21 bases between V and J, which are trimmed by 3 bases and 1 base respectively. The CDR3 has 18 amino acids, counting the end cysteine and phenylalanine. Of the read, only the CDR3 DNA is kept; its 54 bases are in frame from base 1. Libraries were constructed by the immunoSEQ multiplex PCR assay. For the multiplex PCR, a mixture combining 60 forward primers for TCR Vbeta segments and 13 reverse primers for TCR Jbeta segments was used. Amplification of the CDR3 region of rearranged TCR beta genes was performed with a multiplex PCR assay on genomic DNA. The Illumina HiSeq System was used to sequence the amplified TCR beta libraries as 87-base-pair reads. The authors' pipeline ran thus. Across the 500 to 850 repertoires, a later analysis counted roughly 77 million unique TCR beta chains, 9 million to 14 million of which were shared by at least two donors. To remove PCR and sequencing errors, raw reads were error-corrected and collapsed into unique sequences using a nearest-neighbor algorithm that merged closely related sequences. CDR3 sequences were aligned to IMGT reference sequences to assign V, D and J gene segments. For a sequence to be retained, at least a six-nucleotide match to both a V gene segment and a J gene segment was required. A rearrangement was called productive if the CDR3 had no stop codons and remained in frame with V and J, and every other rearrangement was called non-productive. CDR3 was defined according to IMGT convention as the region running from the second conserved V-encoded cysteine to the conserved J-encoded phenylalanine. The earlier analysis of about 560 of the donors excluded any sequence lacking an unambiguous match to a single V gene segment. In an earlier analysis of approximately 560 of the donors, a V segment was called functional when productive rearrangements were above 56.7%, and segregating when the standard deviation between donors exceeded 5%. To diagnose cytomegalovirus status from the catalog of TCR beta chain sequences, a statistical classification framework was built. V and J gene assignment, in a later analysis, came from comparing TCR nucleotide sequences with IMGT/GENE-DB human TR gene sequences. A later analysis assigned CDR3 sequences and most-parsimonious VDJ recombination scenarios with the TCRdist pipeline. In a later analysis, each TCR beta chain was defined by its CDR3 amino acid sequence together with its V-gene family, and reads without a unique V-gene family were excluded. To address suspected cross-contamination and a sequencing artifact, a later analysis removed 450 to 700 highly shared, low-generation-probability nucleotide sequences. A later analysis calculated a clonal expansion index for each public chain from normalized within-repertoire ranks of inferred template counts. In a later analysis, generation probabilities were computed with a VDJ recombination model fitted to out-of-frame rearrangements, and the resulting probabilities were checked against IGoR. A later analysis scored TCR-TCR, TCR-HLA and TCR-CMV co-occurrence with hypergeometric tests, applying a repertoire-size bias correction to TCR pairs. A later analysis estimated false discovery rates by permuting HLA or CMV assignments 20 times. In a later analysis, co-occurring TCRs were grouped using DBSCAN, with TCRdist sequence similarity added in when clustering inside HLA-allele-positive subsets. Repertoires with fewer than 30,000 or more than 120,000 public chains, plus five repertoires with anomalous nucleotide sharing, were excluded from co-occurrence clustering. TCRdb took this table from immuneACCESS and kept in-frame rearrangements with V and J called. Such tables lack part of the clones; where checked against another copy, unresolved V genes explain under half of the gap, and the rest is unexplained. That table supplies the V and J calls and clone size; D and trimming were determined from the DNA. Present in this sample are about 110,000 clones, approximately 70% of which were seen just once. Approximately 9% of the sample belongs to the ten largest clones.

The study at large found these results: A later genetic analysis reported fewer N-insertions in productive TCRs among donors in an Asian-associated ancestry cluster than the roughly 620-donor mean. When HLA alleles, especially DR and DQ, strongly co-occurred, attributing TCR associations to individual alleles was difficult. The only immune exposure information available for the cohort was CMV serostatus. The study listed 150 to 200 TCR beta chains as associated with cytomegalovirus. A later genetic analysis associated a missense DCLRE1C variant with V-gene and J-gene trimming of TCR beta chains, and an independent cohort replicated the association. A cluster of highly shared sequence variants was judged likely to represent a technical artifact of the sequencing pipeline. In a later analysis, several top co-occurrence clusters were reported to appear linked to parvovirus B19, influenza, CMV and Epstein-Barr virus. In a later analysis, the rate of TCR association differed among HLA loci, with DRB1 alleles having the most associated TCRs and HLA-C alleles having the fewest. In vitro tests confirmed that a few of the cytomegalovirus-associated TCR beta chains recognize cytomegalovirus antigens. The classifier was reported to diagnose cytomegalovirus status with high specificity and sensitivity in both the original and validation cohorts. Roughly uniform sequencing depth across donors was assumed in presence/absence analyses, although this assumption may not hold. The authors suggested that the approach could potentially be generalized to other disease states and immunological phenotypes. In a later analysis, most CMV-associated TCR beta chains were found to appear HLA-restricted, with HLA associations seemingly driven largely by CMV exposure. Because counts were too low, approximately 15 rarely observed V segments, including chromosome 9 orphons, were excluded from the earlier analysis of under 650 of the donors. At a false discovery rate of 0.05, a later analysis linked some 17,000 TCR beta sequences to specific HLA alleles. In an earlier analysis of a few hundred of the donors, most TCR beta V segments were observed in productive rearrangements about 87% or about 30% of the time, broadly matching IMGT annotations. Some IMGT-functional V segments, including TRBV6-2 and TRBV6-3, could not be distinguished by the 87-base-pair reads and were therefore excluded. Most TCR sequences were seen in very few donors, while some public TCRs were found in many individuals. A further reported finding was that TCR beta sequences accurately predicted the HLA-A and HLA-B alleles for most subjects in the first cohort. A later analysis found that HLA-associated TCR beta chains were more clonally expanded and had lower generation probabilities than equally common non-associated chains. Linkage disequilibrium might explain the correlated functional status among segregating V segments, but an unknown experimental factor could not be excluded. Because HLA typing was unavailable for some donors at each locus, only the typed subset was used in association tests. The cohort was sequenced for TCR beta chains only, and without alpha or paired-chain data the features that could be detected were limited.

The chain couples TRBV4-1 to TRBJ2-5; TRBD2 is possibly the D segment (7 matching bases). Sequencing was done on a sample of PBMCs. The sequence came from a young man in good health and CMV-seropositive. The DNA sequence is TGCGCCAGCAGCCACCCCCGGGGGGCTCCCGCAACCCAAGAGACCCAGTACTTC. This gives the protein CASSHPRGAPATQETQYF.